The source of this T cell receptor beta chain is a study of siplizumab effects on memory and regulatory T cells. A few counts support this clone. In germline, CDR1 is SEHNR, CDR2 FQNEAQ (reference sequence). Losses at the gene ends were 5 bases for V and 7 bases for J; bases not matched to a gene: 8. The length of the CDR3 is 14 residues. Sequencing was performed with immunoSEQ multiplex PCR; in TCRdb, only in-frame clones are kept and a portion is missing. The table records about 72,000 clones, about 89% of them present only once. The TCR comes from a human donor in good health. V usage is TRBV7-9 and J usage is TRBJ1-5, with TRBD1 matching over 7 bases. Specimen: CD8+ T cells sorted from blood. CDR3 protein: CASSDDREGQPQHF. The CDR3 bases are TGTGCCAGCAGCGACGACAGGGAAGGCCAGCCCCAGCATTTT.